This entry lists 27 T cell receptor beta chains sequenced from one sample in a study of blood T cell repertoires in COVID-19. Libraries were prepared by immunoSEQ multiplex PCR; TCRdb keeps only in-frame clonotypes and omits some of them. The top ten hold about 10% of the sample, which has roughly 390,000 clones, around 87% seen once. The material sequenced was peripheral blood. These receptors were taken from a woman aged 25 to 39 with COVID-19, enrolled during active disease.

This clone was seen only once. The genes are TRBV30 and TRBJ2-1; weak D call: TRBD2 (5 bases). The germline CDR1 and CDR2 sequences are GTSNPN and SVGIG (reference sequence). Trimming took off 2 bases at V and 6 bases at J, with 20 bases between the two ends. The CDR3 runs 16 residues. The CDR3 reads CAWSPRGEYWVNEQFF. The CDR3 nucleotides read TGTGCCTGGAGTCCCCGGGGTGAATACTGGGTCAATGAGCAGTTCTTC.

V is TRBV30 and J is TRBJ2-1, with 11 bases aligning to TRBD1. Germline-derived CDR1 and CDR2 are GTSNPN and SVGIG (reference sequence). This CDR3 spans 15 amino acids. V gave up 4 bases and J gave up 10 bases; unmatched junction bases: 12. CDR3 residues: CAWTVGDRGEGEQFF. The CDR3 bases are TGTGCCTGGACCGTAGGGGACAGGGGGGAGGGGGAGCAGTTCTTC.

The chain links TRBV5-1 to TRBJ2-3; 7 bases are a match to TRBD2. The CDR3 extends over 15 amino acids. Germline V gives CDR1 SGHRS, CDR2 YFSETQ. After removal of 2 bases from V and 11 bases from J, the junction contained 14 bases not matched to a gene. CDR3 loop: CASSFPRSPPGGQYF. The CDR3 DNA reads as TGCGCCAGCAGCTTCCCGCGATCCCCCCCGGGGGGGCAGTATTTT. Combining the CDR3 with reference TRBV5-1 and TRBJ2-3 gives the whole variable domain KAGVTQTPRYLIKTRGQQVTLSCSPISGHRSVSWYQQTPGQGLQFLFEYFSETQRNKGNFPGRFSGRQFSNSRSEMNVSTLELGDSALYLCASSFPRSPPGGQYFGPGTRLTVL.

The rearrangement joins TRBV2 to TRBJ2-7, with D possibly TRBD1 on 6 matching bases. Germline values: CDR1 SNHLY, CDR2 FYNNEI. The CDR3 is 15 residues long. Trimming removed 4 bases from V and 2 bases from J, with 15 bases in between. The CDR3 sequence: CASSGQRTATYEQYF. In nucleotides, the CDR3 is TGTGCCAGCAGTGGGCAACGGACAGCCACCTACGAGCAGTACTTC.

In DNA form, the CDR3 reads TGCGCCAGCAGCCAAGATAATATGATGGCTAGCGGGAGTAGGTTCTTC. It encodes CASSQDNMMASGSRFF. The chain links TRBV4-1 to TRBJ2-1, with 10 positions matching TRBD2. The CDR3 spans 16 residues. CDR1 is MGHRA and CDR2 is YSYEKL in the germline V gene. Germline trimming cut 0 bases from V and 15 bases from J; bases unmatched to any gene: 14.

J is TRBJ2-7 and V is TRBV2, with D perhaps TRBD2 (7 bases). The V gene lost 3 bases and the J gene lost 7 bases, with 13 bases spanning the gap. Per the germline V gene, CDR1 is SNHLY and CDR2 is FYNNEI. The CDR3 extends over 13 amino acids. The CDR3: CASSELQGGEQYF. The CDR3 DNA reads TGTGCCAGCAGTGAGTTACAGGGAGGGGAGCAGTACTTC.

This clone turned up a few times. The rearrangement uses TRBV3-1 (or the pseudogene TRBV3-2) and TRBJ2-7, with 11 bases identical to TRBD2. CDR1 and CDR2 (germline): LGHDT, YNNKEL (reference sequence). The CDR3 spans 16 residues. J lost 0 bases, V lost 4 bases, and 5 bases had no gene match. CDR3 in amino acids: CASSLFGLAGSYEQYF. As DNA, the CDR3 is TGTGCCAGCAGCCTTTTCGGACTAGCGGGCTCCTACGAGCAGTACTTC.

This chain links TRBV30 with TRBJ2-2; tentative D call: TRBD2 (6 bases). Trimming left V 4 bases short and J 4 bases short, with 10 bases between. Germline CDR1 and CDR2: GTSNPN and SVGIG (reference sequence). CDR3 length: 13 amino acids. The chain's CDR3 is CAWKEGVTGELFF. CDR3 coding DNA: TGTGCCTGGAAGGAGGGTGTCACCGGGGAGCTGTTTTTT.

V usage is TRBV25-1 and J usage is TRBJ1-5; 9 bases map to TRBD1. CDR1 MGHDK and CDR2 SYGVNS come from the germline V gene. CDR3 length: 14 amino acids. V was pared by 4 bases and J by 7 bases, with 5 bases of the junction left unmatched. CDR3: CASSGTGGFQPQHF. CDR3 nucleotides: TGTGCCAGCAGTGGTACAGGGGGCTTCCAGCCCCAGCATTTT.

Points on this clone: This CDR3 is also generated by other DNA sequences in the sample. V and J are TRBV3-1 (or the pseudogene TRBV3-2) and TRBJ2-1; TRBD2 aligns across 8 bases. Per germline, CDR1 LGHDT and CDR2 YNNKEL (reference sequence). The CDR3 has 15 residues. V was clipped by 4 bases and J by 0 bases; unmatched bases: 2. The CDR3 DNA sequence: TGTGCCAGCAGCCCGAGCGGGAGCTCCTACAATGAGCAGTTCTTC. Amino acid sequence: CASSPSGSSYNEQFF.

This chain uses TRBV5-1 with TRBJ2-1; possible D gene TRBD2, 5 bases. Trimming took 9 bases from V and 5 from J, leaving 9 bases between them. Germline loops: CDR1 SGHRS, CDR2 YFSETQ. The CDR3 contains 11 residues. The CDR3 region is CATRADNEQFF. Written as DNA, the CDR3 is TGCGCCACTCGAGCGGACAATGAGCAGTTCTTC. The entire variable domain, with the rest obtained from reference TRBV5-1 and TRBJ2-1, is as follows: KAGVTQTPRYLIKTRGQQVTLSCSPISGHRSVSWYQQTPGQGLQFLFEYFSETQRNKGNFPGRFSGRQFSNSRSEMNVSTLELGDSALYLCATRADNEQFFGPGTRLTVL.

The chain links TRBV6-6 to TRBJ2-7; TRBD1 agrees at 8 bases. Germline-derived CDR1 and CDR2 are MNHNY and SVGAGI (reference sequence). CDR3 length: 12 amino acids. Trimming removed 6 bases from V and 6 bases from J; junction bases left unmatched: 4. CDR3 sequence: CASRDGQGEQYF. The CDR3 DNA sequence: TGTGCCAGCAGGGACGGACAGGGCGAGCAGTACTTC.

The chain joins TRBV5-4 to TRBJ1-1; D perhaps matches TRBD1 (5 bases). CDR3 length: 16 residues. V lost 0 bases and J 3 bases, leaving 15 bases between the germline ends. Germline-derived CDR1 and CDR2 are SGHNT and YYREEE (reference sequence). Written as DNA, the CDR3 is TGTGCCAGCAGCTTGGTACCCCTCCCGGGGGACACTGAAGCTTTCTTT. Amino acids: CASSLVPLPGDTEAFF.

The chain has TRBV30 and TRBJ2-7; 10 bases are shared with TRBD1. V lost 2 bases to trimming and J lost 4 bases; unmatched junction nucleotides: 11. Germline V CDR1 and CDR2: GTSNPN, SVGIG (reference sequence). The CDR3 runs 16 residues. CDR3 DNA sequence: TGTGCCTGGAGTACCGATACGGGACAGGGGCTTTACGAGCAGTACTTC. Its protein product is CAWSTDTGQGLYEQYF.

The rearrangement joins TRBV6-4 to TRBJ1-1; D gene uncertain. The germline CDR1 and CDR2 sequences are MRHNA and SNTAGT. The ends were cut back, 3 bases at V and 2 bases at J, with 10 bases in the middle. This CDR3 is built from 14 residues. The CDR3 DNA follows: TGTGCCAGCAGTGAGAAGGGAGACAACACTGAAGCTTTCTTT. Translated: CASSEKGDNTEAFF.

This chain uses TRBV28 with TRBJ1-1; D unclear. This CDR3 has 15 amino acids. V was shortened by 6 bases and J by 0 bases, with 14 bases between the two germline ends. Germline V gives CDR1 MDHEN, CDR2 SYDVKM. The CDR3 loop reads CASSLMRGMNTEAFF. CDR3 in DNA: TGTGCCAGCAGCCTTATGCGGGGTATGAACACTGAAGCTTTCTTT.

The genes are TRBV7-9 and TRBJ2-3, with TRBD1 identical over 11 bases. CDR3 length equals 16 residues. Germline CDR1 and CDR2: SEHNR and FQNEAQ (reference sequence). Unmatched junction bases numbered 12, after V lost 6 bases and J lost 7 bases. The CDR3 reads CASRPGQGATVYTQYF. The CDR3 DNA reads TGTGCCAGCAGACCCGGACAGGGGGCTACGGTGTATACGCAGTATTTT.

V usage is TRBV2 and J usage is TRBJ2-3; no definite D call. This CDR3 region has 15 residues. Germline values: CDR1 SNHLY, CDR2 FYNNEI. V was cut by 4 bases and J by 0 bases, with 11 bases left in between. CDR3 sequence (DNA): TGTGCCAGCAGTGTCTCCCAGATTAGCACAGATACGCAGTATTTT. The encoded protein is CASSVSQISTDTQYF.

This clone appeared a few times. The DNA of the CDR3 is TGTGCCACCAGTGAAGACACCCCGAACACCGGGGAGCTGTTTTTT. Its protein is CATSEDTPNTGELFF. The gene calls are TRBV24-1 and TRBJ2-2; no clear D gene. The CDR3 consists of 15 residues. V was clipped by 4 bases and J by 0 bases, with 8 bases between them. The germline V gene encodes CDR1 KGHDR and CDR2 SFDVKD.

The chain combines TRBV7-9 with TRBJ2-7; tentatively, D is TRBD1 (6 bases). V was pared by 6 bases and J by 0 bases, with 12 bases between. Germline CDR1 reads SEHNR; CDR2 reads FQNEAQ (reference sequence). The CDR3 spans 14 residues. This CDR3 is CASSAQGGSYEQYF. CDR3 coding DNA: TGTGCCAGCAGTGCCCAAGGGGGCTCCTACGAGCAGTACTTC.

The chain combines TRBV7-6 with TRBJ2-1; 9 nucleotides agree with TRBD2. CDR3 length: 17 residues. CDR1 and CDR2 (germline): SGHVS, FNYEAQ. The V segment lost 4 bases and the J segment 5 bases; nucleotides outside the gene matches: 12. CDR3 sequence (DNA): TGTGCCAGCAGCTCCGTGGCTAGCGGGATAAACCACAATGAGCAGTTCTTC. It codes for CASSSVASGINHNEQFF. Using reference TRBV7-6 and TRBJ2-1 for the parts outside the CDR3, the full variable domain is GAGVSQSPRYKVTKRGQDVALRCDPISGHVSLYWYRQALGQGPEFLTYFNYEAQQDKSGLPNDRFSAERPEGSISTLTIQRTEQRDSAMYRCASSSVASGINHNEQFFGPGTRLTVL.

DNA for the CDR3: TGTGCCAGCAGCGGAGGACTAGGACTCCAGTACTTC. It yields the protein CASSGGLGLQYF. The rearrangement links TRBV9 to TRBJ2-5; 7 positions match TRBD2. The CDR3 runs 12 residues. The V and J ends lost 3 bases and 10 bases, in that order; junction bases with no gene match: 6. From germline, CDR1 is SGDLS and CDR2 YYNGEE.

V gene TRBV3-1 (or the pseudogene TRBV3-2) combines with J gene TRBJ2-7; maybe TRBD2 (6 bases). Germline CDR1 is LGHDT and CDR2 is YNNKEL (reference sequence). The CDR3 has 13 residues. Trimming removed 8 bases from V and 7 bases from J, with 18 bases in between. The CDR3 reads CASAGLGAKEQYF. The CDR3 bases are TGTGCCAGCGCGGGACTCGGGGCAAAGGAGCAGTACTTC.

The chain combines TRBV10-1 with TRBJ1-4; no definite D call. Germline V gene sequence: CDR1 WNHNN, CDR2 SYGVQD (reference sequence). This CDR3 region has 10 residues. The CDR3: CVPGVEKLFF. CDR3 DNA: TGCGTCCCCGGGGTGGAAAAACTGTTTTTT.

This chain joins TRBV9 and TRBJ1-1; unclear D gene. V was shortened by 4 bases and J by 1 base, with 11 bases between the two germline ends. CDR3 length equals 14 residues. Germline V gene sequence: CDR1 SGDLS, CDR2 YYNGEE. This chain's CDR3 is CASSPTGANTEAFF. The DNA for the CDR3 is TGTGCCAGCAGCCCCACCGGAGCGAACACTGAAGCTTTCTTT.

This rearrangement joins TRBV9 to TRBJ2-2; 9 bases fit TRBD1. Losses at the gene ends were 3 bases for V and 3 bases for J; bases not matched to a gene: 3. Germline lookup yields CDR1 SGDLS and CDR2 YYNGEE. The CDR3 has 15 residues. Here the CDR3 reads CASSDRGLDTGELFF. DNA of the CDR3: TGTGCCAGCAGCGACAGGGGGCTCGACACCGGGGAGCTGTTTTTT.

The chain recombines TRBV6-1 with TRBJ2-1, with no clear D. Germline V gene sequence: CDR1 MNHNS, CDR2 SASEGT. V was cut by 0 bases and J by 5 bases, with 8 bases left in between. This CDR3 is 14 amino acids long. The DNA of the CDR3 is TGTGCCAGCAGTGAAGCGTTCAGGAACAATGAGCAGTTCTTC. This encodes CASSEAFRNNEQFF.